The present T cell receptor beta chain was sequenced within a study of cytomegalovirus exposure and HLA in healthy donors. The length of the CDR3 is 14 residues. Germline CDR1 and CDR2: MNHEY and SVGAGI. The V end lost 6 bases, the J end lost 0 bases, and 9 bases lay between the germline ends. PCR involved 60 Vbeta and 13 Jbeta primers. Libraries were prepared by immunoSEQ multiplex PCR; TCRdb keeps only in-frame clonotypes and omits some of them. This sample's table reports approximately 110,000 clones. What was sequenced was PBMCs. The TCR comes from a young man in good health and CMV-seronegative. The chain employs TRBV6-5 and TRBJ2-1; unclear D gene. The CDR3 DNA reads as TGTGCCAGCAGGGGCAGTTCCTCCTACAATGAGCAGTTCTTC. It translates to CASRGSSSYNEQFF.